This T cell receptor beta chain was recovered during a study of blood T cells in healthy people across ages. Germline CDR1 MDHEN, CDR2 SYDVKM. The CDR3 has 13 residues. Next came a second PCR, run for about 6 to 12 cycles, which used a sample-barcoded 5' primer along with a J-beta primer mix. Every cDNA molecule carried a tag from a template-switch adaptor bearing 12 random nucleotides. TCRdb redid the calling of the 5' RACE reads with MiXCR, one entry per CDR3 protein. The sample includes roughly 560,000 distinct CDR3 sequences, 24% of them seen just once. Total RNA amounts of at least 6 micrograms were extracted per sample. This sample also belongs to another study, concerning T cells of mothers and their children.

The TCR comes from a boy between 10 and 17 years old in good health. Sequenced sample: blood. V and J are TRBV28 and TRBJ2-5, with TRBD2 identical over 9 bases. The J call may not be correct, given that the DNA end is closer to TRBJ2-7. The CDR3 bases are TGTGCCAGCCTGGCGGGAGGGCCCTACGAGCAGTACTTC. Amino acid sequence: CASLAGGPYEQYF.